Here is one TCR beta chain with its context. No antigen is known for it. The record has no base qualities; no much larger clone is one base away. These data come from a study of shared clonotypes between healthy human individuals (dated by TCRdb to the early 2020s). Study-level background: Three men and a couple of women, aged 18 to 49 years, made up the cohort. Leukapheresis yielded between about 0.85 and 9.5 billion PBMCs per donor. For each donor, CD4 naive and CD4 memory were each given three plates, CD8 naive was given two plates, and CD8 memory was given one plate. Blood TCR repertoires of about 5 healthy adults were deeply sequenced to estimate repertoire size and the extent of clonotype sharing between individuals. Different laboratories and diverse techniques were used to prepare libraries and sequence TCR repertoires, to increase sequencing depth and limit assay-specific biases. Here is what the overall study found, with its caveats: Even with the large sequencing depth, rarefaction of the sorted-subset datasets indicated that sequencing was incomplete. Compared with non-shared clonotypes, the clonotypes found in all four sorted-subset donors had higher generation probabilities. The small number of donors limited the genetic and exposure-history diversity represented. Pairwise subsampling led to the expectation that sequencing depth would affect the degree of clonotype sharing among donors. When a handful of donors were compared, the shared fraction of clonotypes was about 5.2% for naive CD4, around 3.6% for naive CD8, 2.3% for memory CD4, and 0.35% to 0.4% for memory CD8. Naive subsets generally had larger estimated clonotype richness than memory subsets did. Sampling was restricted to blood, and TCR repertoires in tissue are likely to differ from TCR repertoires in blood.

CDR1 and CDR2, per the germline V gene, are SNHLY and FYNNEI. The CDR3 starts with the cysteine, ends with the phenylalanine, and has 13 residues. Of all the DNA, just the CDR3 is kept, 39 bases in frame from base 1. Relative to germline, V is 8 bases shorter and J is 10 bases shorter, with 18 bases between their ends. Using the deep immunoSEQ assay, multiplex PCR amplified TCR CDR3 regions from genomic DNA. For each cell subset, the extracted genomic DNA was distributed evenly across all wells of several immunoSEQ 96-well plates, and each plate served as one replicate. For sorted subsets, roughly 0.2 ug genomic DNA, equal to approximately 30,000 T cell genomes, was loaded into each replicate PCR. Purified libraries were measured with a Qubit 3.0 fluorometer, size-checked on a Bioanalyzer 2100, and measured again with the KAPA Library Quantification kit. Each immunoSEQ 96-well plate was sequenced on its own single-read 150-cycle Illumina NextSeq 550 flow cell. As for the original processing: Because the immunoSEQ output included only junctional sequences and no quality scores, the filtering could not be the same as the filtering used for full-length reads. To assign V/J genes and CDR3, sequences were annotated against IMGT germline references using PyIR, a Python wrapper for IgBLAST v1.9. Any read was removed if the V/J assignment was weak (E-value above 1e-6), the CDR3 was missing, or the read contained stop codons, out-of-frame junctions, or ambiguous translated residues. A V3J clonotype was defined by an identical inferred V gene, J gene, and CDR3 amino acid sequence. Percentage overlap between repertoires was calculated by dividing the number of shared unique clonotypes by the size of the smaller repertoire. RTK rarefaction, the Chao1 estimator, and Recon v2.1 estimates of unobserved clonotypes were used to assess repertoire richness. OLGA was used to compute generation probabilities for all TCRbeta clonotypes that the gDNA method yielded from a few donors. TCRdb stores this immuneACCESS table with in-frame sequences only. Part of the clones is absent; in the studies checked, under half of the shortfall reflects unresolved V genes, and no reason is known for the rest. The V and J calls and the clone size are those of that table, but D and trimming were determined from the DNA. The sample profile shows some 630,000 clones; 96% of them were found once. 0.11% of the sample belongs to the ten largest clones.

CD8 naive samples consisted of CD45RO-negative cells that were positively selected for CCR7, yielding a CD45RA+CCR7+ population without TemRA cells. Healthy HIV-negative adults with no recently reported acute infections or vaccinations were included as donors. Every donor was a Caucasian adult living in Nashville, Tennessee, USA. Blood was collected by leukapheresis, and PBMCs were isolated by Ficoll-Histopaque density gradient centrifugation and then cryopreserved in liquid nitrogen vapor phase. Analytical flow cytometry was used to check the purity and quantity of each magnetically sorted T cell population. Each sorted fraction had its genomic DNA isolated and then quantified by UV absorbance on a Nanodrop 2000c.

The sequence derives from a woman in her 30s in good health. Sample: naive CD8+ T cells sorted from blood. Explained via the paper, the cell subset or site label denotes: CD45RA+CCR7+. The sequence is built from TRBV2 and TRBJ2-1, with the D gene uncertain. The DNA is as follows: TGTGCCAGCTCTTTGATCCCCTACGCGGAGCAGTTCTTC. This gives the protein CASSLIPYAEQFF.